This T cell receptor beta chain was profiled in a study of response to subunit inactivated influenza vaccine. Whole-study findings and limits: The authors suggested that every seasonal influenza vaccination recruits few new T cells.

V lost 7 bases to trimming and J lost 4 bases, with 16 bases between them. The CDR3 is 14 amino acids. MiXCR was run by TCRdb on the RT-PCR reads, yielding one entry per CDR3 protein. The sample has about 780,000 distinct CDR3 sequences, approximately 17% seen once. This clonotype was counted many times. Its target is not known. The genes are TRBV12-3 or TRBV12-4 and TRBJ2-5, with D perhaps being TRBD1 or TRBD2 (5 bases each). Material: PBMCs from blood, obtained around 5 days after vaccination. The receptor was derived from a man between 50 and 59 years old who received an inactivated influenza vaccine. DNA of the CDR3: TGTGCCAGCACCTCCGAGGGGCGCGGAGAGACCCAGTACTTC. The encoded protein is CASTSEGRGETQYF.